Following are 29 T cell receptor beta chains from one sample sequenced in a study of regulatory T cells in long-lasting Graves disease. Arm-PCR of CDR3 regions with iRepertoire HTBI primers generated TCR beta libraries. TCRdb re-called the multiplex PCR reads with MiXCR, one entry per CDR3 protein. This table holds around 330,000 distinct CDR3 sequences, more than 15% found once. Time point defined: newly diagnosed GD, antithyroid drugs for less than 3 months. Following extraction of RNA from PBMCs, that RNA was used to make the TCR library. The specimen comprised peripheral blood mononuclear cells (PBMCs), sampled at new diagnosis, from a patient treated with antithyroid drugs. All receptors come from a female donor with Graves disease.

This clonotype was found many times. CDR3 amino acids: CASSLAGDTYNEQFF. The CDR3 DNA is TGTGCCAGCAGCTTAGCGGGAGATACCTACAATGAGCAGTTCTTC. The chain links TRBV28 to TRBJ2-1; 9 bases line up with TRBD2. CDR3 size: 15 residues. V shed 6 bases, J shed 2 bases, and the junction held 5 bases outside the gene matches. Germline V gives CDR1 MDHEN, CDR2 SYDVKM.

V and J are TRBV2 and TRBJ1-3; D gene unclear. Germline V CDR1 and CDR2: SNHLY, FYNNEI. Trimming stripped 3 bases from V and 0 bases from J, with 12 bases between. The CDR3 runs to 16 residues. The CDR3 region has the DNA TGTGCCAGCAGTGAGGTCGTTCCGATCTCTGGAAACACCATATATTTT. Translated, it gives CASSEVVPISGNTIYF. Combining the CDR3 with reference TRBV2 and TRBJ1-3 gives the whole variable domain EPEVTQTPSHQVTQMGQEVILRCVPISNHLYFYWYRQILGQKVEFLVSFYNNEISEKSEIFDDQFSVERPDGSNFTLKIRSTKLEDSAMYFCASSEVVPISGNTIYFGEGSWLTVV.

There are many counts of this clonotype. The CDR3 DNA is TGTGCCAGCAGTCCTTCCCGGCAGGGAGGGGACTACACCTTC. Amino acids: CASSPSRQGGDYTF. This sequence joins TRBV12-3 or TRBV12-4 and TRBJ1-2; D is possibly TRBD1 (5 bases). The CDR3 spans 14 residues. V lost 5 bases and J lost 10, with 20 bases in between.

This clonotype was counted at least ten times. This chain links TRBV6-5 with TRBJ1-4; 7 bases map to TRBD1. V trimming: 0 bases; J trimming: 2 bases; junction bases outside the gene matches: 0. CDR3 length equals 15 residues. The germline gives CDR1 MNHEY, CDR2 SVGAGI. The CDR3 DNA follows: TGTGCCAGCAGTTACTCGACAGGGACTAATGAAAAACTGTTTTTT. This sequence encodes CASSYSTGTNEKLFF.

To note about this clonotype: Being one base from a much bigger clone, this may be a read error. This rearrangement joins TRBV2 to TRBJ2-3, with TRBD1 as a possible D gene (6 bases). The CDR3 contains 15 residues. The germline V gene has CDR1 SNHLY and CDR2 FYNNEI. Trimming shortened V by 5 bases and J by 2 bases, and 14 bases separated the two germline ends. The CDR3, as DNA: TGTGCCAGCAGTCCCACGGGACACCCCACAGATACGCAGTATTTT. Protein product: CASSPTGHPTDTQYF.

In regard to this clonotype: Possible read error: a much larger clone is one base away. The chain combines TRBV5-4 with TRBJ2-2; D call uncertain. V dropped 1 base and J dropped 6 bases, with 4 bases sitting between them. Germline V gene sequence: CDR1 SGHNT, CDR2 YYREEE (reference sequence). The CDR3 loop spans 12 amino acids. This chain's CDR3 is CASSLFSGELFF. CDR3 bases: TGTGCCAGCAGCTTGTTTTCCGGGGAGCTGTTTTTT. The variable domain in full, completed from reference TRBV5-4 and TRBJ2-2, reads ETGVTQSPTHLIKTRGQQVTLRCSSQSGHNTVSWYQQALGQGPQFIFQYYREEENGRGNFPPRFSGLQFPNYSSELNVNALELDDSALYLCASSLFSGELFFGEGSRLTVL.

This clonotype was counted many times. CDR3 region: CASWRTGNQPQHF. Written as DNA, the CDR3 is TGTGCCAGCTGGAGGACAGGAAATCAGCCCCAGCATTTT. V is TRBV6-1 and J is TRBJ1-5; 7 positions match TRBD1. CDR1 is MNHNS and CDR2 is SASEGT in the germline V gene. The trim removed 8 bases at V and 4 bases at J, leaving 5 bases unmatched. This CDR3 is built from 13 residues.

This clonotype showed up many times. The chain is built from TRBV20-1 and TRBJ2-5; D call uncertain. V was shortened by 3 bases and J by 5 bases, with 7 bases between the two germline ends. This CDR3 is built from 11 residues. Germline V gives CDR1 DFQATT, CDR2 SNEGSKA (reference sequence). The CDR3 bases are TGCAGTGCTAGTGGTCAGGAGACCCAGTACTTC. This encodes CSASGQETQYF.

This clonotype was seen many times. The J gene is TRBJ2-7, the V gene TRBV12-5; TRBD1 agrees at 9 bases. V was pared by 3 bases and J by 5 bases, with 5 bases of the junction left unmatched. The CDR3 extends over 14 amino acids. CDR1 LGHNT and CDR2 FRNRAP come from the germline V gene. The CDR3 sequence: CASGLRQGGDEQYF. As DNA, the CDR3 is TGTGCTAGTGGTTTACGACAGGGGGGGGACGAGCAGTACTTC. The full variable domain, its missing parts supplied by reference TRBV12-5 and TRBJ2-7, is DARVTQTPRHKVTEMGQEVTMRCQPILGHNTVFWYRQTMMQGLELLAYFRNRAPLDDSGMPKDRFSAEMPDATLATLKIQPSEPRDSAVYFCASGLRQGGDEQYFGPGTRLTVT.

This clonotype appeared many times. The CDR3 spells CASRSGQNRLAGLPRDTQYF. Here the CDR3 DNA reads TGTGCCAGCAGATCGGGACAGAACCGACTAGCGGGCCTTCCCAGAGATACGCAGTATTTT. V usage is TRBV5-5 and J usage is TRBJ2-3, with 10 bases identical to TRBD2. V lost 5 bases, J lost 5 bases, and 23 bases stayed unmatched. This CDR3 comprises 20 residues. Germline CDR1 and CDR2: SGHKS and YYEKEE (reference sequence).

There are many counts of this clonotype. The chain carries TRBV12-3 or TRBV12-4 and TRBJ2-7, with 10 bases aligning to TRBD1. This CDR3 has 14 residues. V shed 2 bases, J shed 7 bases, and the junction held 5 bases outside the gene matches. CDR3 nucleotide sequence: TGTGCCAGCAGTTTAAGTGACAGGGGGCTTGAGCAGTACTTC. Residues: CASSLSDRGLEQYF.

The table lists this clonotype with a few counts. The chain uses TRBV10-2 and TRBJ2-4; D possibly uses TRBD1 or TRBD2 (5 bases each). Trimming removed 4 bases from V and 2 bases from J, with 9 bases in between. This CDR3 has 14 residues. Germline V gives CDR1 WSHSY, CDR2 SAAADI. CDR3 sequence reads: CASSARGPKNIQYF. For the CDR3, the DNA is TGCGCCAGCAGTGCACGGGGACCCAAAAACATTCAGTACTTC.

This clonotype was observed at least ten times. The chain links TRBV6-5 to TRBJ1-5; possible D gene TRBD1, 5 bases. V was clipped by 3 bases and J by 4 bases, with 7 bases between them. The CDR3 is 13 amino acids. Germline V lookup: CDR1 MNHEY, CDR2 SVGAGI. The CDR3 coding sequence is TGTGCCAGCAGTTATGCAGGGAATCAGCCCCAGCATTTT. Encoded protein: CASSYAGNQPQHF.

This clonotype was seen at least ten times. The gene calls are TRBV2 and TRBJ2-2, with D perhaps TRBD2 (6 bases). Deletions cut 5 bases from V and 5 bases from J, with 15 bases between. Germline values: CDR1 SNHLY, CDR2 FYNNEI. The CDR3 is 15 residues long. CDR3: CASSRAVGTTGELFF. CDR3 DNA: TGTGCCAGCAGTAGAGCCGTGGGGACTACCGGGGAGCTGTTTTTT.

This clonotype was seen many times. The genes are TRBV28 and TRBJ2-5; D is uncertain. The CDR3 is 19 amino acids. CDR1 is MDHEN, CDR2 SYDVKM, per germline. Deletions cut 3 bases from V and 5 bases from J, with 28 bases between. Here the CDR3 DNA reads TGTGCCAGCAGTTTTCGGTCGTTCAGGCGAGGAGTAGGAGAGGAGACCCAGTACTTC. Translation gives CASSFRSFRRGVGEETQYF.

This clonotype has only a few counts. The chain couples TRBV14 to TRBJ2-3, with 10 bases lining up with TRBD1. The CDR3 runs 17 residues. Germline V gene lookup returns CDR1 SGHDN and CDR2 FVKESK. V trimming: 2 bases; J trimming: 3 bases; junction bases outside the gene matches: 8. The CDR3: CASSQTAGTGETDTQYF. The CDR3 region has the DNA TGTGCCAGCAGCCAAACTGCCGGGACAGGGGAAACAGATACGCAGTATTTT.

For this clonotype: A read error may explain this, as a much larger clone is one base away. CDR3 sequence: CASSRLGLAGVDLAKNIQNF. CDR3 sequence (DNA): TGTGCCAGCAGCCGTCTTGGACTAGCGGGAGTTGACTTAGCCAAAAACATTCAGAACTTC. This rearrangement joins TRBV11-2 to TRBJ2-4, with 13 bases lining up with TRBD2. The CDR3 totals 20 residues. Germline V gene data show CDR1 as SGHAT and CDR2 as FQNNGV.

The J gene is TRBJ1-4, the V gene TRBV2, with 9 positions matching TRBD1. There are 15 residues in the CDR3. CDR1 and CDR2 from the germline V gene are SNHLY and FYNNEI. Losses at the gene ends were 7 bases for V and 3 bases for J; bases not matched to a gene: 6. The DNA of the CDR3 is TGTGCCAGCACCGGACAGGGGTCCCCTAATGAAAAACTGTTTTTT. Translating gives CASTGQGSPNEKLFF.

This clonotype was detected many times. The rearrangement links TRBV5-6 to TRBJ2-3, with a possible D match to TRBD1 (6 bases). The CDR3 loop spans 14 amino acids. Germline-derived CDR1 and CDR2 are SGHDT and YYEEEE. V dropped 3 bases and J dropped 0 bases, with 8 bases sitting between them. In DNA form, the CDR3 reads TGTGCCAGCAGCTCTGGGGGCAGCACAGATACGCAGTATTTT. Translated, it gives CASSSGGSTDTQYF.

A remark on this clonotype: A read error is likely here: a far larger clone is one base away. The CDR3 spells CASSVTSGSINGQFF. CDR3 in DNA: TGTGCCAGCAGTGTGACTAGCGGGTCTATCAATGGGCAGTTCTTC. The chain joins TRBV12-3 or TRBV12-4 to TRBJ2-1, with TRBD2 matching 10 bases. The CDR3 length is 15 residues.

This clonotype was counted at least ten times. The V gene is TRBV12-3 or TRBV12-4, the J gene TRBJ1-4; TRBD1 matches at 7 bases. Unmatched junction bases numbered 12, after V lost 6 bases and J lost 8 bases. The CDR3 consists of 15 residues. CDR3 nucleotides: TGTGCCAGCAGCCGTAACCAGGGGGACCGGGAAAAACTGTTTTTT. It yields the protein CASSRNQGDREKLFF.

This clonotype was counted at least ten times. The chain is built from TRBV12-3 or TRBV12-4 and TRBJ1-2; maybe TRBD1 (6 bases). V lost 8 bases, J lost 4 bases, and 17 bases lay in between. This CDR3 has 14 amino acids. The CDR3 region has the DNA TGTGCCAGCGGACTTGGCCGGGACACCTATGGCTACACCTTC. This gives the protein CASGLGRDTYGYTF.

This clonotype was recorded many times. The CDR3 bases are TGTGCCACAGGCTCGGGGCCCGTCCCCTACAATGAGCAGTTCTTC. This encodes CATGSGPVPYNEQFF. V is TRBV24-1 and J is TRBJ2-1, with D possibly called TRBD1 or TRBD2 (5 bases each). The CDR3 spans 15 residues. CDR1 is KGHDR, CDR2 SFDVKD, per germline. V was shortened by 10 bases and J by 2 bases, with 17 bases between the two germline ends.

This clonotype was found many times. This chain joins TRBV27 and TRBJ2-7; perhaps TRBD1 as D (5 bases). Between the trimmed V and J ends, which lost 5 bases and 5 bases, there was a span of 16 bases. This CDR3 is built from 14 residues. The germline CDR1 and CDR2 sequences are MNHEY and SMNVEV (reference sequence). The CDR3 sequence is CASSITRDFDEQYF. CDR3 bases: TGTGCCAGCAGTATCACCAGGGATTTTGACGAGCAGTACTTC.

This clonotype showed up many times. V and J are TRBV18 and TRBJ1-3; D uncertain. The V end lost 4 bases, the J end lost 0 bases, and 7 bases lay between the germline ends. CDR3 length: 14 residues. Looked up from germline, CDR1 is KGHSH and CDR2 is LQKENI. The CDR3 loop reads CASSQSSSGNTIYF. In nucleotides, the CDR3 is TGTGCCAGCTCACAGTCTAGCTCTGGAAACACCATATATTTT.

The chain employs TRBV4-1 and TRBJ2-7, with unresolved D. Trimming removed 1 base from V and 3 bases from J, with 16 bases in between. Germline-derived CDR1 and CDR2 are MGHRA and YSYEKL. This CDR3 has 16 residues. The CDR3 DNA follows: TGCGCCAGCAGCCAAGCCCCGGACGGATTGAGCTACGAGCAGTACTTC. Translation: CASSQAPDGLSYEQYF.

This clonotype was counted at least ten times. The chain joins TRBV19 to TRBJ2-1, with D perhaps matching TRBD2 (5 bases). This CDR3 has 15 residues. V gave up 10 bases and J gave up 0 bases, with 16 bases separating them. Germline CDR1 is LNHDA and CDR2 is SQIVND (reference sequence). The CDR3: CATKVYGNSYNEQFF. The CDR3 DNA sequence: TGTGCCACCAAGGTCTACGGGAACTCCTACAATGAGCAGTTCTTC.

This clonotype has more than one count but fewer than ten. The rearrangement links TRBV6-5 to TRBJ1-6; 7 bases are shared with TRBD1. V lost 1 base to trimming and J lost 8 bases; unmatched junction nucleotides: 2. CDR3 size: 14 residues. Germline V lookup: CDR1 MNHEY, CDR2 SVGAGI. The CDR3 reads CASSYWQGDSPLHF. The CDR3 bases are TGTGCCAGCAGTTACTGGCAGGGGGATTCACCCCTCCACTTT.

The chain's CDR3 is CSAMGAGGPYSTDTQYF. Here the CDR3 DNA reads TGCAGTGCTATGGGAGCGGGAGGGCCGTACAGCACAGATACGCAGTATTTT. The V and J genes are TRBV20-1 and TRBJ2-3, with 10 bases that match TRBD2. The CDR3 sequence is 17 residues long. CDR1 is DFQATT, CDR2 SNEGSKA, per germline (reference sequence). The junction had 10 bases not matched to a gene; V was cut back by 4 bases and J by 0 bases.